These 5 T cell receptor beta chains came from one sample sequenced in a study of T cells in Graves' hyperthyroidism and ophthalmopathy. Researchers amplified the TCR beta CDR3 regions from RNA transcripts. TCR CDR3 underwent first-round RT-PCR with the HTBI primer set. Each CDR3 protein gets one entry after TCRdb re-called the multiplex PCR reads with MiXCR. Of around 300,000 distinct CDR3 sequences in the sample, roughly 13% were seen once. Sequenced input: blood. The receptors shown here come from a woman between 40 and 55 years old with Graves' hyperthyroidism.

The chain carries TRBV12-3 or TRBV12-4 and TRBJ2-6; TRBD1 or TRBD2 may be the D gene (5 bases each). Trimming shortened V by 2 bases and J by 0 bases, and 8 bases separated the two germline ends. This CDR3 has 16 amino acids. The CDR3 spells CASSLPGLSGANVLTF. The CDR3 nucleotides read TGTGCCAGCAGTTTACCGGGGCTCTCTGGGGCCAACGTCCTGACTTTC.

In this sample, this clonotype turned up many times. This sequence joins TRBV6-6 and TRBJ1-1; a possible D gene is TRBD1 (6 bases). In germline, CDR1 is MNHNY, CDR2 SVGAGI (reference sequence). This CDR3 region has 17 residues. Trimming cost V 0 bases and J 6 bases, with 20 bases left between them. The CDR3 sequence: CASSYSDLRQGFAEAFF. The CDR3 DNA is TGTGCCAGCAGTTACTCGGACCTCCGGCAGGGGTTTGCTGAAGCTTTCTTT.

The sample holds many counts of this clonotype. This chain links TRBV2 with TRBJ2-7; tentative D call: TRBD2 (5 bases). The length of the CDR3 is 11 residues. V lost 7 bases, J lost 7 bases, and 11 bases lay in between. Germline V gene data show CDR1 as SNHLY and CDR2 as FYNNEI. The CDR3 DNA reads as TGTGCCAGCAAAAGGGAGCGGGAGCAGTACTTC. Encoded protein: CASKREREQYF.

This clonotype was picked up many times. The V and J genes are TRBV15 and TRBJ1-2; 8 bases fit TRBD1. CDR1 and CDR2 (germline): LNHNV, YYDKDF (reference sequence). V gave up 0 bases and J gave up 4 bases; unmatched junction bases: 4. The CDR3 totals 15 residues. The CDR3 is CATSRDIGTGYGYTF. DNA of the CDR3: TGTGCCACCAGCAGAGATATCGGGACAGGCTATGGCTACACCTTC.

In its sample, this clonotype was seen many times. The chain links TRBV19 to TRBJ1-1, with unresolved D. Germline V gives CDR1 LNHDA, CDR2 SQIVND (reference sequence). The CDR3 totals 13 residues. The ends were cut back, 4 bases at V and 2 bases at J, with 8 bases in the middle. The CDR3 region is CASSTSRNTEAFF. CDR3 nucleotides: TGTGCCAGTAGTACATCCCGTAACACTGAAGCTTTCTTT.